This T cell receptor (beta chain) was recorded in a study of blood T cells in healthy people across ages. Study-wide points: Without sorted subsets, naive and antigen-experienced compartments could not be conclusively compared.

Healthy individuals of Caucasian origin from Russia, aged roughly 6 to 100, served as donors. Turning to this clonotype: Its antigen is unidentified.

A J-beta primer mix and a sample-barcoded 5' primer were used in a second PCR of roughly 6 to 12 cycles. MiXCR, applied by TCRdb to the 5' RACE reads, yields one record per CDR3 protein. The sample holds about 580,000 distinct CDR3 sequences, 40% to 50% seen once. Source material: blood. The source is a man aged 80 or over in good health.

CDR3 sequence reads: CASSEGPRVAYNEQFF. The CDR3 DNA sequence: TGTGCCAGCAGCGAGGGGCCCCGGGTTGCCTACAATGAGCAGTTCTTC. J is TRBJ2-1 and V is TRBV2; tentatively, D is TRBD1 or TRBD2 (5 bases each). Germline CDR1 is SNHLY and CDR2 is FYNNEI. V lost 6 bases and J lost 2, with 17 bases in between. This CDR3 comprises 16 residues.